This is a list of T cell receptor beta chains from one sample in a study of beta chain features in type 1 diabetes. Here immunoSEQ multiplex PCR was the method, and the copy in TCRdb shows in-frame clones only, minus some. This repertoire shows roughly 290,000 clones, approximately 8% found once; its top ten account for roughly 0.94%. The sequencing input was central memory CD4+ T cells from blood. Every receptor here comes from a woman aged 18-29 years in good health. The CDR3 runs from the conserved cysteine through the conserved F or W. A D gene is named only where the DNA matches it firmly. Clone size is not always given. Where it is, it says once, few, many or a class for expanded clones.

v_call	j_call	clone_size	d_call	cdr3_aa	cdr3_nt
TRBV28	TRBJ2-7	many	TRBD2	CASSFAYLGLANYEQYF	TGTGCCAGCAGCTTCGCTTATTTAGGACTAGCGAACTACGAGCAGTACTTC
TRBV25-1	TRBJ2-2	many	.	CASSMQAGAGELFF	TGTGCCAGCAGTATGCAAGCGGGTGCCGGGGAGCTGTTTTTT
TRBV18	TRBJ2-2	.	.	CASVGAIVSGELFF	TGTGCCAGCGTAGGGGCAATCGTTTCCGGGGAGCTGTTTTTT
TRBV27	TRBJ1-1	few	.	CANPNRDGVAFF	TGTGCCAACCCGAACCGGGATGGTGTCGCTTTCTTT
TRBV7-2	TRBJ1-2	few	.	CASSSVGGGGYTF	TGTGCCAGCAGCTCGGTGGGGGGCGGTGGCTACACCTTC
TRBV11-3	TRBJ2-3	.	TRBD2	CASTKAGGATDTQYF	TGTGCCAGCACCAAAGCGGGAGGGGCCACAGATACGCAGTATTTT
TRBV30	TRBJ2-7	few	.	CACDRASAAYEQYF	TGTGCCTGTGACAGGGCTAGCGCGGCCTACGAGCAGTACTTC
TRBV4-1	TRBJ1-1	.	.	CASSQFTGNTEAFF	TGCGCCAGCAGCCAATTTACAGGGAACACTGAAGCTTTCTTT
TRBV5-1	TRBJ2-1	few	TRBD2	CASSLLGLNEQFF	TGCGCCAGCAGCTTGTTGGGACTAAATGAGCAGTTCTTC
TRBV7-9	TRBJ2-6	.	.	CATNRESSGANVLTF	TGTGCAACTAACAGGGAGAGTTCTGGGGCCAACGTCCTGACTTTC
TRBV30	TRBJ2-1	.	.	CAWKSYPNEQFF	TGTGCCTGGAAAAGCTATCCCAATGAGCAGTTCTTC
TRBV7-9	TRBJ2-1	.	.	CASSPRTRGEQFF	TGTGCCAGCAGCCCGCGGACCAGGGGTGAGCAGTTCTTC
TRBV4-2	TRBJ1-2	few	TRBD1	CASSQETGYSSGYTF	TGTGCCAGCAGCCAGGAGACAGGGTATTCTAGTGGCTACACCTTC
TRBV7-3	TRBJ2-3	.	.	CASGGRDTDTQYF	TGTGCCAGCGGGGGGCGAGACACAGATACGCAGTATTTT
TRBV7-9	TRBJ2-4	few	.	CASSLAVENIQYF	TGTGCCAGCAGCTTAGCAGTAGAAAACATTCAGTACTTC
TRBV7-2	TRBJ2-3	few	TRBD1	CASSPGQGSTDTQYF	TGTGCCAGCAGCCCGGGACAGGGGAGCACAGATACGCAGTATTTT
TRBV29-1	TRBJ1-1	few	.	CSAGGGNTEAFF	TGCAGCGCCGGGGGAGGGAACACTGAAGCTTTCTTT
TRBV7-8	TRBJ2-1	few	TRBD2	CASSLVGGWKRGGYNEQFF	TGTGCCAGCAGCTTAGTAGGAGGGTGGAAGCGGGGGGGATACAATGAGCAGTTCTTC
TRBV5-4	TRBJ1-4	few	.	CASSLDPQGSNEKLFF	TGTGCCAGCAGCCTGGACCCTCAGGGATCTAATGAAAAACTGTTTTTT
TRBV2	TRBJ1-5	.	.	CASSGPKGGRGANQPQHF	TGTGCCAGCAGTGGCCCAAAAGGGGGGCGGGGAGCAAATCAGCCCCAGCATTTT
TRBV25-1	TRBJ1-2	few	.	CASSEFAEPYGYTF	TGTGCCAGCAGTGAATTCGCAGAACCCTATGGCTACACCTTC
TRBV6-5	TRBJ2-1	many	TRBD2	CASSYTGGEQFF	TGTGCCAGCAGTTACACCGGGGGGGAGCAGTTCTTC
TRBV4-3	TRBJ2-7	.	TRBD2	CASSHFGGGRAYEQYF	TGCGCCAGCAGCCATTTCGGCGGGGGGCGAGCTTACGAGCAGTACTTC
TRBV7-2	TRBJ2-3	.	.	CASSRDRSSTDTQYF	TGTGCCAGCAGTCGAGACAGATCTAGCACAGATACGCAGTATTTT
TRBV27	TRBJ2-4	many	TRBD2	CASSPSSLAGGAKNIQYF	TGTGCCAGCAGTCCTTCTAGTCTAGCGGGAGGAGCCAAAAACATTCAGTACTTC
TRBV28	TRBJ1-4	few	TRBD1	CASTKSQGVANEKLFF	TGTGCCAGCACAAAGAGTCAGGGGGTGGCTAATGAAAAACTGTTTTTT
TRBV9	TRBJ2-7	few	.	CASSGQVSYEQYF	TGTGCCAGCAGCGGACAGGTCTCCTACGAGCAGTACTTC
TRBV2	TRBJ2-3	few	.	CASRETLRGAVTQYF	TGTGCCAGCAGGGAGACCCTTAGGGGAGCGGTTACGCAGTATTTT
TRBV29-1	TRBJ2-3	.	.	CSVDVGLTDTQYF	TGCAGCGTTGATGTTGGGCTCACAGATACGCAGTATTTT
TRBV4-2	TRBJ1-5	few	.	CASSRSGVGNQPQHF	TGTGCCAGCAGTCGCAGCGGGGTAGGCAATCAGCCCCAGCATTTT
TRBV7-2	TRBJ1-5	.	TRBD1	CASSLQATGDQPQHF	TGTGCCAGCAGCTTGCAGGCGACAGGGGATCAGCCCCAGCATTTT
TRBV7-9	TRBJ2-3	few	TRBD1	CASSQRGTGRKTTDTQYF	TGTGCCAGCAGCCAGAGGGGGACAGGAAGAAAAACGACAGATACGCAGTATTTT
TRBV4-2	TRBJ2-6	few	.	CASSQEQLWDGGANVLTF	TGTGCCAGCAGCCAAGAGCAACTGTGGGACGGTGGGGCCAACGTCCTGACTTTC
TRBV9	TRBJ2-2	.	TRBD2	CASSGMGGLAARTDLFF	TGTGCCAGCAGCGGAATGGGGGGACTAGCAGCCCGAACGGACCTGTTTTTT
TRBV9	TRBJ2-5	.	TRBD1	CASSVGTGSEETQYF	TGTGCCAGCAGCGTAGGGACAGGGTCCGAAGAGACCCAGTACTTC
TRBV7-2	TRBJ1-1	.	.	CASSLYTMNTEAFF	TGTGCCAGCAGCTTATATACTATGAACACTGAAGCTTTCTTT
TRBV4-3	TRBJ2-3	.	TRBD2	CASSQRTGTSGLTDTQYF	TGCGCCAGCAGCCAACGGACCGGGACTAGCGGACTCACAGATACGCAGTATTTT
TRBV29-1	TRBJ2-1	few	TRBD2	CSVEDRRPGTTIYNEQFF	TGCAGCGTTGAGGATCGGCGACCCGGGACTACAATATACAATGAGCAGTTCTTC
TRBV7-2	TRBJ2-1	.	.	CASSLGRDLQYEQFF	TGTGCCAGCAGCTTGGGCCGAGACCTTCAGTATGAGCAGTTCTTC
TRBV4-3	TRBJ1-5	few	.	CASSPQVRRTQHF	TGCGCCAGCAGCCCGCAAGTCCGGCGGACCCAGCATTTT